These 21 T cell receptor beta chains originate from one sample sequenced in a study of T cells in localized non-small cell lung cancer (dated by TCRdb to 2018 to 2020). Library preparation was by the immunoSEQ multiplex PCR assay. TCRdb mirrors the immuneACCESS table, restricted to in-frame sequences. Some clones are absent from its copies; in checked studies, under half trace to an unresolved V gene, and the reason for the others is unknown. This sample holds about 59,000 clones; around 90% were observed only once. 20% to 25% of the sample lies in the top ten. Sequencing used peripheral blood, obtained before any cancer treatment. The receptor source for this set is a man aged 35 to 69 with stage I squamous cell lung carcinoma.

The V call is TRBV10-2, the J call TRBJ2-5, with 9 bases matching TRBD2. The CDR3 is 13 amino acids. V was clipped by 6 bases and J by 3 bases; unmatched bases: 2. CDR1 WSHSY and CDR2 SAAADI come from the germline V gene. The CDR3 coding sequence is TGCGCCAGCAGGGCTAGCGGGGAAGAGACCCAGTACTTC. Protein sequence: CASRASGEETQYF.

There are a few counts of this clone. The genes are TRBV6-1 and TRBJ1-5, with D perhaps matching TRBD1 (5 bases). The germline gives CDR1 MNHNS, CDR2 SASEGT. V shed 7 bases and J shed 3 bases, with 16 bases lying between them. The CDR3 totals 15 residues. The CDR3 DNA follows: TGTGCCAGCACCGAGGGGAGCGTGGACAATCAGCCCCAGCATTTT. Its protein product is CASTEGSVDNQPQHF.

The CDR3 protein is CAISKPGTGVNTEAFF. The CDR3 DNA is TGTGCCATCAGTAAGCCCGGGACAGGGGTTAACACTGAAGCTTTCTTT. The chain employs TRBV10-3 and TRBJ1-1; 10 nucleotides align to TRBD1. Germline CDR1 and CDR2: ENHRY and SYGVKD. CDR3 length: 16 residues. Trimming cost V 5 bases and J 2 bases; bases outside gene matches: 8.

The chain uses TRBV30 and TRBJ1-1; D perhaps matches TRBD1 (6 bases). The V and J ends lost 0 bases and 7 bases respectively, with 6 bases between them. The CDR3 has 11 amino acids. The V gene's germline CDR1 is GTSNPN and CDR2 SVGIG (reference sequence). For the CDR3, the DNA is TGTGCCTGGAGTGTAGGGGGTGAAGCTTTCTTT. It encodes CAWSVGGEAFF.

V and J are TRBV6-5 and TRBJ2-7; 7 positions agree with TRBD1. This CDR3 is 15 amino acids long. V shed 0 bases, J shed 3 bases, and the junction held 5 bases outside the gene matches. Germline CDR1 reads MNHEY; CDR2 reads SVGAGI. The CDR3 region has the DNA TGTGCCAGCAGTTACTCTCCCAGGGGGAGCTACGAGCAGTACTTC. It codes for CASSYSPRGSYEQYF.

The chain links TRBV29-1 to TRBJ1-2; 9 nucleotides agree with TRBD1. Germline V CDR1 and CDR2: SQVTM, ANQGSEA. V dropped 7 bases and J dropped 3; count of bases not matched to a gene: 6. The CDR3 extends over 13 amino acids. The CDR3 here is CSGLDRGDYGYTF. Written as DNA, the CDR3 is TGCAGCGGCCTGGACAGGGGTGACTATGGCTACACCTTC.

This clone appeared once. V gene TRBV6-1 combines with J gene TRBJ1-1, with 7 bases identical to TRBD1. With V trimmed by 2 bases and J by 3 bases, 3 bases remained unmatched. The CDR3 totals 14 residues. Germline V gene sequence: CDR1 MNHNS, CDR2 SASEGT. In nucleotides, the CDR3 is TGTGCCAGCAGTGAAAGGGGACAGTACACTGAAGCTTTCTTT. Translation: CASSERGQYTEAFF.

A note on this clone: An end of the junction does not agree with germline; a read error may underlie this. The rearrangement joins TRBV20-1 to TRBJ1-2, with a possible D match to TRBD1 (5 bases). The CDR3 consists of 10 residues. CDR1 and CDR2 from the germline V gene are DFQATT and SNEGSKA (reference sequence). The CDR3 DNA is TGCAGTAGCCAGGGAGGTCCTTCTAACTTC. This sequence encodes CSSQGGPSNF.

The rearrangement joins TRBV7-9 to TRBJ2-7; 7 bases are a match to TRBD2. CDR1 and CDR2 from the germline V gene are SEHNR and FQNEAQ (reference sequence). Trimming at V came to 5 bases and at J to 0 bases, leaving 7 bases not matched to a gene. This CDR3 is 15 amino acids long. The chain's CDR3 is CASSRSGTTSYEQYF. The CDR3 bases are TGTGCCAGCAGCCGATCCGGGACTACCTCCTACGAGCAGTACTTC. The complete variable domain, with remaining parts taken from reference TRBV7-9 and TRBJ2-7, reads DTGVSQNPRHKITKRGQNVTFRCDPISEHNRLYWYRQTLGQGPEFLTYFQNEAQLEKSRLLSDRFSAERPKGSFSTLEIQRTEQGDSAMYLCASSRSGTTSYEQYFGPGTRLTVT.

The rearrangement joins TRBV14 to TRBJ2-3, with unresolved D. Deletions cut 3 bases from V and 4 bases from J, with 2 bases between. Per the germline V gene, CDR1 is SGHDN and CDR2 is FVKESK. CDR3 length equals 11 residues. The CDR3 loop reads CASSHADTQYF. The CDR3, as DNA: TGTGCCAGCAGCCATGCAGATACGCAGTATTTT.

This clone was detected only a few times. The chain links TRBV11-1 to TRBJ1-5; unclear D gene. Germline assignment: CDR1 SGHAT and CDR2 FQDESV (reference sequence). The length of the CDR3 is 11 residues. V lost 5 bases, J lost 3 bases, and 2 bases lay in between. The CDR3 DNA follows: TGTGCCAGCAGCCTCAATCAGCCCCAGCATTTT. Translation gives CASSLNQPQHF.

The V and J genes are TRBV7-9 and TRBJ2-2; no clear D gene. V was trimmed by 5 bases and J by 6 bases, leaving 7 bases between them. From germline, CDR1 is SEHNR and CDR2 FQNEAQ (reference sequence). The CDR3 has 12 amino acids. CDR3 region: CASSLSPGELFF. Here the CDR3 DNA reads TGTGCCAGCAGCCTAAGCCCCGGGGAGCTGTTTTTT.

The chain couples TRBV28 to TRBJ2-6; 8 bases match TRBD1. The CDR3 spans 16 residues. CDR1 MDHEN and CDR2 SYDVKM come from the germline V gene. V shed 6 bases, J shed 3 bases, and the junction held 7 bases outside the gene matches. The CDR3 region is CASSRTGYFGANVLTF. Written as DNA, the CDR3 is TGTGCCAGCAGCCGGACAGGGTATTTTGGGGCCAACGTCCTGACTTTC.

V is TRBV6-6 and J is TRBJ2-7; 7 nucleotides align to TRBD2. V shed 0 bases and J 4 bases; nucleotides not matched to a gene: 6. The CDR3 runs 15 residues. Germline loops: CDR1 MNHNY, CDR2 SVGAGI (reference sequence). The CDR3 here is CASSYSSGTGYEQYF. In DNA, the CDR3 is TGTGCCAGCAGTTACTCGAGCGGGACGGGATACGAGCAGTACTTC.

This clone was detected a few times. This chain uses TRBV4-1 with TRBJ2-1; TRBD2 aligns across 8 bases. Germline values: CDR1 MGHRA, CDR2 YSYEKL. This CDR3 contains 16 residues. J lost 5 bases, V lost 1 base, and 7 bases had no gene match. CDR3 sequence (DNA): TGCGCCAGCAGCCAAGGGCCGGCTAGCGGGCACAATGAGCAGTTCTTC. As protein: CASSQGPASGHNEQFF.

This chain links TRBV28 with TRBJ2-5; D might be TRBD1 (6 bases). The V gene lost 6 bases and the J gene lost 5 bases, with 19 bases spanning the gap. The CDR3 runs 15 residues. CDR1 and CDR2 (germline): MDHEN, SYDVKM. The DNA of the CDR3 is TGTGCCAGCAGCTACAGGGACGGAAGCAGGGAGACCCAGTACTTC. This translates into CASSYRDGSRETQYF. The full variable domain, completed using reference TRBV28 and TRBJ2-5, is DVKVTQSSRYLVKRTGEKVFLECVQDMDHENMFWYRQDPGLGLRLIYFSYDVKMKEKGDIPEGYSVSREKKERFSLILESASTNQTSMYLCASSYRDGSRETQYFGPGTRLLVL.

The V gene is TRBV7-9, the J gene TRBJ2-1; weak D call: TRBD1 (6 bases). The CDR3 spans 13 residues. Germline V CDR1 and CDR2: SEHNR, FQNEAQ (reference sequence). V was pared by 2 bases and J by 8 bases, with 10 bases between. In DNA, the CDR3 is TGTGCCAGCAGCTTAACAGGGTTGGATGAGCAGTTCTTC. This codes for CASSLTGLDEQFF.

Written as DNA, the CDR3 is TGCGCCAGCAGCCGTACCAGCGGGAGGGTCTACGAGCAGTACTTC. Translated: CASSRTSGRVYEQYF. This chain connects TRBV4-3 to TRBJ2-7; 10 nucleotides line up with TRBD2. In germline, CDR1 is LGHNA, CDR2 YSLEER. The CDR3 extends over 15 amino acids. V lost 4 bases and J lost 3; bases outside the gene matches: 6.

The gene calls are TRBV18 and TRBJ2-1; no reliable D call. The CDR3 extends over 15 amino acids. The germline V gene has CDR1 KGHSH and CDR2 LQKENI. V was shortened by 2 bases and J by 0 bases, with 8 bases between the two germline ends. DNA for the CDR3: TGTGCCAGCTCACCAAATGGGATCTCCTACAATGAGCAGTTCTTC. It codes for CASSPNGISYNEQFF. The whole variable domain, filled in from reference TRBV18 and TRBJ2-1, reads NAGVMQNPRHLVRRRGQEARLRCSPMKGHSHVYWYRQLPEEGLKFMVYLQKENIIDESGMPKERFSAEFPKEGPSILRIQQVVRGDSAAYFCASSPNGISYNEQFFGPGTRLTVL.

A few counts support this clone. This chain uses TRBV11-2 with TRBJ1-2; a weak D match, TRBD1 (5 bases). Germline lookup yields CDR1 SGHAT and CDR2 FQNNGV. The CDR3 has 12 residues. The V and J ends lost 5 bases and 4 bases respectively, with 8 bases between them. As DNA, the CDR3 is TGTGCCAGCAGCATAGGGGCCTATGGCTACACCTTC. Encoded protein: CASSIGAYGYTF.

The V call is TRBV9, the J call TRBJ2-7; D uncertain. The V end was cut by 4 bases, the J end by 6 bases, with 14 bases between. The germline CDR1 and CDR2 sequences are SGDLS and YYNGEE. This CDR3 is built from 13 residues. The CDR3 DNA reads as TGTGCCAGCAGCACCGGGTTGGGTTCCGAGCAGTACTTC. It yields the protein CASSTGLGSEQYF.